This T cell receptor beta chain appears in the sequencing data of a study of vaccination and CD4 T cells after COVID-19. This clonotype occurred a few times. Antigen: not known. The Oncomine TCR Beta short-read assay sequenced DNA from cultured CD4+ T cells. In TCRdb, the PCR reads were re-called with MiXCR into one record per CDR3 protein. The sample contains 7,500 to 9,000 distinct CDR3 sequences, 20% to 25% of which appear only once. Trimming cost V 2 bases and J 0 bases, with 10 bases left between them. Germline V lookup: CDR1 SEHNR, CDR2 FQNEAQ (reference sequence). The length of the CDR3 is 15 residues. Treatment described: roughly 11-day PBMC culture with coronavirus spike peptide pools or control peptides (ViraFEST assay).

The J gene is TRBJ1-1, the V gene TRBV7-9; D is undetermined. The source material was CD4+ T cells from blood, cultured in vitro, sampled after SARS-CoV-2 vaccination. The receptor's source is a human donor who had recovered from COVID-19. The DNA of the CDR3 is TGTGCCAGCAGCTTATCGCAGGCGCTGAACACTGAAGCTTTCTTT. It translates to CASSLSQALNTEAFF.